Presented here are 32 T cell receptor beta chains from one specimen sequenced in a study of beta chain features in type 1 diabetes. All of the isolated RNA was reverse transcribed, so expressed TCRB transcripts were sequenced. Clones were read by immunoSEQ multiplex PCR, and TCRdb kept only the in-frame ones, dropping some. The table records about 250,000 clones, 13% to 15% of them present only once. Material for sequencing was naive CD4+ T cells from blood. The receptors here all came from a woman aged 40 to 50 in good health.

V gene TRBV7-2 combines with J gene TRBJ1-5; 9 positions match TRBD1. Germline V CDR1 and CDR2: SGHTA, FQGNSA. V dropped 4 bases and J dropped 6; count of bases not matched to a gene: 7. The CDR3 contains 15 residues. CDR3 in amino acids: CASSSGQGGTQPQHF. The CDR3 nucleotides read TGTGCCAGCAGCTCGGGACAGGGTGGAACTCAGCCCCAGCATTTT.

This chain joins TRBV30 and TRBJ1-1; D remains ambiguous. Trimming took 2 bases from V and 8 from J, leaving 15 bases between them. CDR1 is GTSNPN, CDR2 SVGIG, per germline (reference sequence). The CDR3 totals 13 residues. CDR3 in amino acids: CAWSIGCLHEAFF. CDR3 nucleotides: TGTGCCTGGAGTATCGGGTGTCTACACGAAGCTTTCTTT.

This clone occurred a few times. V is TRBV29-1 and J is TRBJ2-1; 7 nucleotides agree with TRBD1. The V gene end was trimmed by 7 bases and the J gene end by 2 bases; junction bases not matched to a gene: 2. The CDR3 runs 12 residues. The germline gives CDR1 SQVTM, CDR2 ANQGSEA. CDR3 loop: CSGDRAYNEQFF. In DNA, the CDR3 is TGCAGCGGCGACAGGGCCTACAATGAGCAGTTCTTC.

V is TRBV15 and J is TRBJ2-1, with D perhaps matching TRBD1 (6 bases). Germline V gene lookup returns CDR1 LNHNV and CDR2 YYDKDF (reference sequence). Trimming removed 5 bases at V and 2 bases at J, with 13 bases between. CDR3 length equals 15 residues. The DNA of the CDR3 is TGTGCCACCAGCGGAGGACAGAAACCCTACAATGAGCAGTTCTTC. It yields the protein CATSGGQKPYNEQFF.

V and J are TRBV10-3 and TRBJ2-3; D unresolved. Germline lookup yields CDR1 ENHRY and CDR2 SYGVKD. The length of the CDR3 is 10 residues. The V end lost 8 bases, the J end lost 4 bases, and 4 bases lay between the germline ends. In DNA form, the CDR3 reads TGTGCCATCGGAGCAGATACGCAGTATTTT. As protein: CAIGADTQYF.

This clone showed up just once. Here the CDR3 reads CASSARREQYF. DNA for the CDR3: TGCGCCAGCAGCGCCCGGAGAGAGCAGTACTTC. The V gene is TRBV4-1, the J gene TRBJ2-7; no definite D call. The germline V gene encodes CDR1 MGHRA and CDR2 YSYEKL. Trimming removed 5 bases at V and 7 bases at J, with 9 bases between. The CDR3 covers 11 residues.

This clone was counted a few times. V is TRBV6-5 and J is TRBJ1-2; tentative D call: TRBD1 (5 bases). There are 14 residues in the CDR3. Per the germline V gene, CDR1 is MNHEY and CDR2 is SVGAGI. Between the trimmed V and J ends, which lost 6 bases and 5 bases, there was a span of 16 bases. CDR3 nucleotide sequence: TGTGCCAGCAGCGCCCCGGGACTGGGATATGGCTACACCTTC. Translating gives CASSAPGLGYGYTF.

The CDR3 protein is CASSPAGAAEAFF. The CDR3 DNA follows: TGTGCCAGCTCACCTGCAGGGGCTGCTGAAGCTTTCTTT. The V call is TRBV18, the J call TRBJ1-1, with a weak D call TRBD1 (6 bases). The length of the CDR3 is 13 residues. The V end was cut by 3 bases, the J end by 6 bases, with 11 bases between. Germline CDR1 is KGHSH and CDR2 is LQKENI.

CDR3 in amino acids: CASSEAKQGRQYF. CDR3 coding DNA: TGTGCCAGCAGTGAAGCGAAACAGGGGAGGCAGTACTTC. The chain is built from TRBV6-1 and TRBJ2-7; the match to TRBD1 covers 7 bases. The CDR3 has 13 residues. Per the germline V gene, CDR1 is MNHNS and CDR2 is SASEGT. The V segment lost 0 bases and the J segment 9 bases; nucleotides outside the gene matches: 5.

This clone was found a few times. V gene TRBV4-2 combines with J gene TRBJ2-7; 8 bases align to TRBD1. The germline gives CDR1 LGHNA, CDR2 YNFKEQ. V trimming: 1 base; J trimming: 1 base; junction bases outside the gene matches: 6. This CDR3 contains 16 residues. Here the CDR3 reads CASSQGDRILSYEQYF. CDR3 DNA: TGTGCCAGCAGCCAAGGGGACAGGATTTTATCCTACGAGCAGTACTTC.

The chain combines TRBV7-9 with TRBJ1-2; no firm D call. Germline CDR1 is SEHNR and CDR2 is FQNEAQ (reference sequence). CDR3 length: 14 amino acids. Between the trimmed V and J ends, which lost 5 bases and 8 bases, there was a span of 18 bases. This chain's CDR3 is CASSAAMAYGGYTF. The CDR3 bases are TGTGCCAGCAGCGCTGCCATGGCCTACGGGGGCTACACCTTC.

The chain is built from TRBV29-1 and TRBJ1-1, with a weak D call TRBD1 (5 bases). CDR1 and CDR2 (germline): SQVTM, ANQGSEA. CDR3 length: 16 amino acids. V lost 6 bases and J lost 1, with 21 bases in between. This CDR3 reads CSVENFREWGNTEAFF. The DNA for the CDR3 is TGCAGCGTAGAAAACTTCAGGGAATGGGGGAACACTGAAGCTTTCTTT. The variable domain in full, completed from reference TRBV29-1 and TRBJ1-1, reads SAVISQKPSRDICQRGTSLTIQCQVDSQVTMMFWYRQQPGQSLTLIATANQGSEATYESGFVIDKFPISRPNLTFSTLTVSNMSPEDSSIYLCSVENFREWGNTEAFFGQGTRLTVV.

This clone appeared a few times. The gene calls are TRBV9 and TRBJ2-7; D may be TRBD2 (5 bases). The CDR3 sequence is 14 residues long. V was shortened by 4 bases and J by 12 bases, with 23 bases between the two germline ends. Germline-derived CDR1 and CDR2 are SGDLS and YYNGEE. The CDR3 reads CASSPAIGWPGLYF. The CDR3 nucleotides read TGTGCCAGCAGCCCCGCAATAGGATGGCCGGGGTTGTACTTC.

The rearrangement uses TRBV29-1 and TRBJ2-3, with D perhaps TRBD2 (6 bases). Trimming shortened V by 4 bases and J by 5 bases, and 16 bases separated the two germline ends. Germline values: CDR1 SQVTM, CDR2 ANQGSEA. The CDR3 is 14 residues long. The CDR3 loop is CSVVEGSIGDTQYF. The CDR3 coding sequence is TGCAGCGTTGTGGAGGGTAGTATTGGAGATACGCAGTATTTT.

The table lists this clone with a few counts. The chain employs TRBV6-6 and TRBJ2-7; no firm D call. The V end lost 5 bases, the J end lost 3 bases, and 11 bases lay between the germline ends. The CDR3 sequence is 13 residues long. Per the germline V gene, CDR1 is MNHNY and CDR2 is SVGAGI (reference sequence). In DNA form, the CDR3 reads TGTGCCAGCAGTGGCTCCCGCAACTACGAGCAGTACTTC. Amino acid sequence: CASSGSRNYEQYF.

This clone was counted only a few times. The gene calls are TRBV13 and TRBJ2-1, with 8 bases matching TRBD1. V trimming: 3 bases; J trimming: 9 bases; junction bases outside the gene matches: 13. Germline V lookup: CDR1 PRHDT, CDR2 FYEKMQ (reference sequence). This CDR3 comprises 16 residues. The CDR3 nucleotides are TGTGCCAGCAGCTTTACAGGCATACAGGGGGGCGGTGAGCAGTTCTTC. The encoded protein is CASSFTGIQGGGEQFF.

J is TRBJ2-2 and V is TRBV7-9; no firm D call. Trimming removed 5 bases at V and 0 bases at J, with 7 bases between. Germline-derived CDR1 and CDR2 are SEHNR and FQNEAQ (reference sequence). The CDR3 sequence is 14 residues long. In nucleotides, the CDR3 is TGTGCCAGCAGCCCTGACACGAACACCGGGGAGCTGTTTTTT. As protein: CASSPDTNTGELFF.

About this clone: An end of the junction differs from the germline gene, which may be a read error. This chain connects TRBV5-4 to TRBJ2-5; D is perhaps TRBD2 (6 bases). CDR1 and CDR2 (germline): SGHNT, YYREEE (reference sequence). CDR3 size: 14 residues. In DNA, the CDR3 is TGTGCCAGCAGGTTGGGACTTGTTCAAGAGACCCAGTACTTC. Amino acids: CASRLGLVQETQYF.

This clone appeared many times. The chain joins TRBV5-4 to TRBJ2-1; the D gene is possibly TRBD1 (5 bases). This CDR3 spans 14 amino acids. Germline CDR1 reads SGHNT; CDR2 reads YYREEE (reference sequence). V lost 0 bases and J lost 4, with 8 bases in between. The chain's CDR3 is CASSLGTRYNEQFF. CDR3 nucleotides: TGTGCCAGCAGCTTGGGGACAAGATACAATGAGCAGTTCTTC. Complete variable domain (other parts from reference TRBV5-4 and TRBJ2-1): ETGVTQSPTHLIKTRGQQVTLRCSSQSGHNTVSWYQQALGQGPQFIFQYYREEENGRGNFPPRFSGLQFPNYSSELNVNALELDDSALYLCASSLGTRYNEQFFGPGTRLTVL.

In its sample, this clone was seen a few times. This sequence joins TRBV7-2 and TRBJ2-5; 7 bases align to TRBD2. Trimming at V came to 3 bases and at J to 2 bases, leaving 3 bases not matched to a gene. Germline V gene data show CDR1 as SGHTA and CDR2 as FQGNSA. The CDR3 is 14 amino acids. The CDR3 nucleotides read TGTGCCAGCAGCTTGTGGCGGGGGCAAGAGACCCAGTACTTC. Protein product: CASSLWRGQETQYF.

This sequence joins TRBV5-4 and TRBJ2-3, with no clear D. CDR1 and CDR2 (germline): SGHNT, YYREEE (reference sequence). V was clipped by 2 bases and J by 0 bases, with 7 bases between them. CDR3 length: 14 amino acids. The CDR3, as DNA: TGTGCCAGCAGCTTCACACCAAGCACAGATACGCAGTATTTT. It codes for CASSFTPSTDTQYF.

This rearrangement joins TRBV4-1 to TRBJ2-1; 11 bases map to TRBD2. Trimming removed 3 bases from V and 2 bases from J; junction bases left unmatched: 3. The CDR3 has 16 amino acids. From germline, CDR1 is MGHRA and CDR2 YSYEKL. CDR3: CASSQDSGGAYNEQFF. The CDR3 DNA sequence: TGCGCCAGCAGCCAGGATAGCGGGGGGGCCTACAATGAGCAGTTCTTC.

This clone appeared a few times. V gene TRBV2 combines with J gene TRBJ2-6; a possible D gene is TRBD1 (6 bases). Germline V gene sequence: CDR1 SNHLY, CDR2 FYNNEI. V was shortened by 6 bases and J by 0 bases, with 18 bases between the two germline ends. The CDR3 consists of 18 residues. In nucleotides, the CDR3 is TGTGCCAGCAGCCCCGAACAGGGTCGAACCTCTGGGGCCAACGTCCTGACTTTC. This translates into CASSPEQGRTSGANVLTF.

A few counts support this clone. DNA for the CDR3: TGTGCCAGCAGCAGGGACAGGGAAAGGTACAATGAGCAGTTCTTC. Protein: CASSRDRERYNEQFF. The gene calls are TRBV5-4 and TRBJ2-1; 9 positions agree with TRBD1. CDR3 length: 15 residues. J gave up 4 bases and V 4 bases, and 6 bases lay outside the gene matches. Germline values: CDR1 SGHNT, CDR2 YYREEE (reference sequence).

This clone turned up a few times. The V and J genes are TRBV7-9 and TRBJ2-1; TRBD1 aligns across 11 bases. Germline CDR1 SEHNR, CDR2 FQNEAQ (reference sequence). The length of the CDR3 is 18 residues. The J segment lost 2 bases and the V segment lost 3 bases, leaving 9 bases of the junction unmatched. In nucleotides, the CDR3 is TGTGCCAGCAGCTTCCGACCCCGGACAGGGGGCACCTACAATGAGCAGTTCTTC. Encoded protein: CASSFRPRTGGTYNEQFF.

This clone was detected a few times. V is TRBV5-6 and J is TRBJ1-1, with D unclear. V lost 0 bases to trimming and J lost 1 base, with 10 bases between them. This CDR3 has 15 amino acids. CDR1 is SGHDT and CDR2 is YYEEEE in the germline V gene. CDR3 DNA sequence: TGTGCCAGCAGCTTGGGCGGCGTGGAGAACACTGAAGCTTTCTTT. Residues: CASSLGGVENTEAFF.

CDR3 region: CASSMLPAGANTGELFF. CDR3 DNA sequence: TGTGCCAGTAGTATGCTCCCCGCAGGGGCGAACACCGGGGAGCTGTTTTTT. V and J are TRBV19 and TRBJ2-2; perhaps TRBD1 as D (6 bases). CDR1 is LNHDA, CDR2 SQIVND, per germline (reference sequence). The V end lost 3 bases, the J end lost 0 bases, and 14 bases lay between the germline ends. The CDR3 extends over 17 amino acids.

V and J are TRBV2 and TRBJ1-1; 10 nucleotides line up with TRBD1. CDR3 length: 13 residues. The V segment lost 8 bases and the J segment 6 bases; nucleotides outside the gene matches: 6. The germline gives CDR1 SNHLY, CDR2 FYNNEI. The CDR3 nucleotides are TGTGCCAGCTCGGGGGACAGGGGATCTGAAGCTTTCTTT. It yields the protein CASSGDRGSEAFF.

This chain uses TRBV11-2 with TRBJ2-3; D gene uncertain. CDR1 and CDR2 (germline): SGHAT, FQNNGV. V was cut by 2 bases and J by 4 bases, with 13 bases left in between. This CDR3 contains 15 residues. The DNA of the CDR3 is TGTGCCAGCAGCTTATACGCGCCCCTGCCAGATACGCAGTATTTT. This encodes CASSLYAPLPDTQYF.

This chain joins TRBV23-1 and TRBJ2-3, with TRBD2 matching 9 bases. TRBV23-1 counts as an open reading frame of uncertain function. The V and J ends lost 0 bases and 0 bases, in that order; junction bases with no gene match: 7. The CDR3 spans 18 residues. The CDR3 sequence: CASSQSVASGDSTDTQYF. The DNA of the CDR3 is TGCGCCAGCAGTCAATCTGTTGCTAGCGGGGACAGCACAGATACGCAGTATTTT.

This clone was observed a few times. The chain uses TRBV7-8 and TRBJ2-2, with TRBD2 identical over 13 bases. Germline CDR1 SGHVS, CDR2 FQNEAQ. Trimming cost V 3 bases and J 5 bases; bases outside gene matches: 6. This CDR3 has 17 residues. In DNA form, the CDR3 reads TGTGCCAGCAGCTTTCGTGTGACTAGCGGGAGGACCGGGGAGCTGTTTTTT. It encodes CASSFRVTSGRTGELFF. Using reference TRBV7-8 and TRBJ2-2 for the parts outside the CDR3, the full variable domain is GAGVSQSPRYKVAKRGQDVALRCDPISGHVSLFWYQQALGQGPEFLTYFQNEAQLDKSGLPSDRFFAERPEGSVSTLKIQRTQQEDSAVYLCASSFRVTSGRTGELFFGEGSRLTVL.

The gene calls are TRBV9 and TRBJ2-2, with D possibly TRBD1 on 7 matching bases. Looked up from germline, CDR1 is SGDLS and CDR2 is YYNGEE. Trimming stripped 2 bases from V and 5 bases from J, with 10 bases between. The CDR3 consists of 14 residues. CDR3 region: CASSVPGGTGELFF. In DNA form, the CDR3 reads TGTGCCAGCAGCGTTCCAGGGGGGACCGGGGAGCTGTTTTTT.